This T cell receptor (beta chain) appears in the sequencing data of a study of identical twins (dated by TCRdb to about 2016). In terms of the full investigation: TCR alpha and beta repertoires from monozygotic twins, unrelated adults of various ages and cord blood were deep-sequenced to test whether fetal clonotypes persist. To rule out contamination, the twin experiments were replicated at different times with different library preparation protocols. What the research found in general, with its limitations: Because the same donors could not be followed over many years, the conclusions depended on cross-sectional statistical analysis. Compared with coincidental sharing between unrelated individuals, an excess of low generation-probability sequences was observed among out-of-frame TCR alpha sequences shared between twins. In monozygotic twins, recombination models systematically underestimated out-of-frame TCR alpha sharing, but the models matched the sharing seen between unrelated individuals. Fewer insertions were carried by abundant cord blood beta clonotypes, a similar but weaker trend appeared in young adult naive repertoires, and no such trend appeared in memory repertoires. A weaker excess of twin sharing was found in beta out-of-frame sequences because the signal-to-noise ratio was lowered by fewer shared sequences. Zero-insertion analyses could be partly confounded by invariant T cells such as MAIT and iNKT, though diverse VJ usage argued against such confounding for most clonotypes.

Every donor was a healthy Caucasian. Three pairs of female monozygotic twins, all aged 18 to 29 years, were included in the twin cohort. CD4+ and CD8+ T cell populations were isolated with positive isolation kits from Invitrogen. Library generation was performed with 5' RACE. The sequencer listed for this sample is Illumina HiSeq 2000. Template switching added a universal primer binding site, and the final cDNA carried a unique molecular identifier that allowed TCR cDNA molecules to be counted accurately. First-strand cDNA for TCR alpha and beta chains was synthesized from specific primers in the conserved constant-segment region. Each cDNA library was double barcoded, with a SMART-Mk sample barcode plus Illumina barcodes, to control for contamination. TruSeq adapter sequences and Illumina sample barcodes were added in two successive PCR steps. The Illumina HiSeq platform was used with custom primers to sequence TCR alpha and beta cDNA libraries. As for how the authors treated the data: MiGEC processed the raw reads to extract unique molecular identifiers, while MiXCR was used to determine the CDR3 positions. For each individual, recombination models were inferred using an EM algorithm with the repgenHMM and IGoR tools. The tcR package in R was used for shared clonotype analysis, with sharing normalized by the product of cloneset sizes. Out-of-frame nonproductive sequences were analyzed to study raw recombination free of thymic and clonal selection effects. TCRdb passed the public sequencing reads through fastp at Q25 and MiXCR, retaining productive beta sequences. Every distinct CDR3 protein forms one entry, paired with its most common genes and DNA. TCRdb's processing, not the study's, gives the V and J calls here. The sample table contains about 530,000 distinct CDR3 sequences; only one count was recorded for 20% to 25% of them. The top ten clones comprise around 0.47% of the sample.

CDR3 length: 15 amino acids, cysteine to phenylalanine. Just the 45-base CDR3 DNA is kept, in frame starting at base 1. For CDR1 and CDR2, the germline V gene lists MNHNS and SASEGT. Trimmed from V: 6 bases; trimmed from J: 6 bases; junction bases lacking a gene match: 8. About this clonotype itself: Its antigen target is currently unknown. No per-base quality is available; no much larger clone lies one base away.

These data were likewise used in another study, on yellow fever vaccine responses in identical twins. The second study's paper adds: The T cell response to vaccination in identical twins was reported by the authors to appear partly convergent and partly personalized. In identical twins, the study followed T cell clones that responded to the vaccine with precision.

The chain joins TRBV6-1 to TRBJ2-1; 10 junctional bases match TRBD1. The TCR comes from a woman between 18 and 29 years old in good health. The sample taken for sequencing was CD4+ T cells sorted from blood. The sequenced DNA: TGTGCCAGCAGGTGGGGACAGGGGACGTCCAATGAGCAGTTCTTC. The resulting protein is CASRWGQGTSNEQFF.